The sequence of this T cell receptor beta chain was determined in a study of control samples from healthy donors and cancer patients. The data were produced by immunoSEQ multiplex PCR, yet TCRdb's version contains in-frame clones alone and is incomplete. Counted here are 65,000 to 90,000 clones, roughly 93% occurring once; the ten biggest clones make up 2.5% to 3%. Germline assignment: CDR1 PRHDT and CDR2 FYEKMQ (reference sequence). V lost 4 bases to trimming and J lost 1 base, with 7 bases between them. There are 14 residues in the CDR3. The rearrangement joins TRBV13 to TRBJ2-2; D remains unclear. The sequence was obtained from a woman aged 25 to 39 in good health. Sequenced input: blood. CDR3 nucleotide sequence: TGTGCCAGCAGCTCCGGTATGAACACCGGGGAGCTGTTTTTT. As protein: CASSSGMNTGELFF.